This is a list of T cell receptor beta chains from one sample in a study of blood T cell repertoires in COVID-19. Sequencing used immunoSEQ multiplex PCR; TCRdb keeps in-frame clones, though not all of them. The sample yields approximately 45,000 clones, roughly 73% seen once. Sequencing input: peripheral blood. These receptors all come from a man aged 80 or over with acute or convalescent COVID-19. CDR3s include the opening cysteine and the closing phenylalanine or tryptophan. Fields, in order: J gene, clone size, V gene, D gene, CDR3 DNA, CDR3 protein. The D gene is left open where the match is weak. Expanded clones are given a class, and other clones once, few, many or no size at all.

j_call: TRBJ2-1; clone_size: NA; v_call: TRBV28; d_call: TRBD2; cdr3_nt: TGTGCCAGCGCTATAGTAGCGGGGCTGCACAATGAGCAGTTCTTC; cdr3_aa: CASAIVAGLHNEQFF
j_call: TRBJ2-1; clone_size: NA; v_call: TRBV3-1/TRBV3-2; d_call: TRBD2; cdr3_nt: TGTGCCAGCAGCGCCGGGACTAGCGGGATCAATGAGCAGTTCTTC; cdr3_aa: CASSAGTSGINEQFF
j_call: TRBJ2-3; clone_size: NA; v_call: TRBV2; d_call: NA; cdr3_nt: TGTGCCAGCAGTGAGACTGCATTGAGAACAGATACGCAGTATTTT; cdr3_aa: CASSETALRTDTQYF
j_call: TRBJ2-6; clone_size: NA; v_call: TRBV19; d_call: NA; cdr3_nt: TGTGCCAGTACAGGGGCATACTCTGGGGCCAACGTCCTGACTTTC; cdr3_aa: CASTGAYSGANVLTF
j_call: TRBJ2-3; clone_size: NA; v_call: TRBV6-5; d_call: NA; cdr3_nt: TGTGCCAGCAGTTACGGGGGCTCTACAGATACGCAGTATTTT; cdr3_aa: CASSYGGSTDTQYF
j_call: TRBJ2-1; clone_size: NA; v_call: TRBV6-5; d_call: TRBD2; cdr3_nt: TGTGCCAGCAGAAAACCGGGACTAGCGGGAACGGAGCAGTTCTTC; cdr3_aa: CASRKPGLAGTEQFF
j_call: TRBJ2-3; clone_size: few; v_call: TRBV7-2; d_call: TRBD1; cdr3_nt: TGTGCCAGCAGCTTACAGGGGGCGAGAGATACGCAGTATTTT; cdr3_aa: CASSLQGARDTQYF
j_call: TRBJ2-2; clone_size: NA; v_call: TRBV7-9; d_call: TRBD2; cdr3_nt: TGTGCCAGCAGCCCTAGGGGCGGGAGGAGGTCCGGGGAGCTGTTTTTT; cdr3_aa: CASSPRGGRRSGELFF
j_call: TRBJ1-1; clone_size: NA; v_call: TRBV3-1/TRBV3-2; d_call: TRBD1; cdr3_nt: TGTGCCAGCAGCCGCCAAGACAGGGATACAGCTTTCTTT; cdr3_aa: CASSRQDRDTAFF
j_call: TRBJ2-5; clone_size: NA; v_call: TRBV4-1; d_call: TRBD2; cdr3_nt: TGCGCCAGCAGCCCTCAGCGGGAGGGCGGTAGGGAGACCCAGTACTTC; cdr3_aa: CASSPQREGGRETQYF
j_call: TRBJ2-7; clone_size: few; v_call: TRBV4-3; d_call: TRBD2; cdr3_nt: TGCGCCAGCAGCCAAGTCCCGGGACTAGGTAGCGAGCAGTACTTC; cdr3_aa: CASSQVPGLGSEQYF
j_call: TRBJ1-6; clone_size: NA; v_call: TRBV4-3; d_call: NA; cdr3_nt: TGCGCCAGCAGCCAAGATTACGGGTCACCCCTCCACTTT; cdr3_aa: CASSQDYGSPLHF
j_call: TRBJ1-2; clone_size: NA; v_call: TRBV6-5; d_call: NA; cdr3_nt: TGTGCCAGCAGTTTAGCCAGCGAAAACTATGGCTACACCTTC; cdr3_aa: CASSLASENYGYTF
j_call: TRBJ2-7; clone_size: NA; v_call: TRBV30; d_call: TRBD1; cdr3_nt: TGTGCCTGGAGTGTAGGGACAGTGGGCTCCTACGAGCAGTACTTC; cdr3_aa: CAWSVGTVGSYEQYF
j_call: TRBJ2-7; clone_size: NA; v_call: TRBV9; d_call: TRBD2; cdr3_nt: TGTGCCAGCAGCGTAGAAGCGGGAGCTTCCTACGAGCAGTACTTC; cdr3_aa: CASSVEAGASYEQYF
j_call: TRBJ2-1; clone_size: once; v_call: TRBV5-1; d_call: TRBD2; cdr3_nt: TGCGCCAGCAGCCTCTATAGCGGGAGAGGAAACAATGAGCAGTTCTTC; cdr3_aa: CASSLYSGRGNNEQFF
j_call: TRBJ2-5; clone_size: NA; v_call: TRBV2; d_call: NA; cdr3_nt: TGTGCCAGCAGTGAAGCCCCGTCCTTTCCGGAGACCCAGTACTTC; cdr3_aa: CASSEAPSFPETQYF
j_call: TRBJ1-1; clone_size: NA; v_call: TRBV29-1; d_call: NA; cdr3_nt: TGCAGCGTTGATCCGGGGGGGAGGGTGACTGAAGCTTTCTTT; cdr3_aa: CSVDPGGRVTEAFF